Sequencing of this TCR beta chain was carried out in a study of blood T cell repertoires in COVID-19. The method was immunoSEQ multiplex PCR; TCRdb's version includes in-frame clones alone and lacks a portion of them. Here the sample spans 85,000 to 100,000 clones, roughly 83% being singletons. This CDR3 spans 16 amino acids. Germline values: CDR1 SGHVS, CDR2 FQNEAQ. The V and J ends lost 1 base and 0 bases, in that order; junction bases with no gene match: 1. The origin of this receptor is a human donor in a cohort sampled during active COVID-19. The genes are TRBV7-8 and TRBJ2-1, with 9 bases that match TRBD2. The specimen sequenced was peripheral blood. The chain's CDR3 is CASSLVSGSSYNEQFF. CDR3 sequence (DNA): TGTGCCAGCAGCTTAGTTAGCGGGAGCTCCTACAATGAGCAGTTCTTC.